This T cell receptor beta chain stems from a study of blood T cell repertoires in COVID-19. At the level of the study: The cDNA or gDNA used as material had been derived from T cells, B-cell-depleted T cells, or PBMCs.

In terms of age and location, participants ranged from about 18 to 90 years and lived in about 25 US areas. There are 15 residues in the CDR3. V was cut by 1 base and J by 4 bases, with 14 bases left in between. Germline-derived CDR1 and CDR2 are MGHDK and SYGVNS. Produced via immunoSEQ multiplex PCR; TCRdb's table is partial and in-frame only. The repertoire holds under 300,000 clones, with roughly 90% as singletons. The sample taken for sequencing was PBMCs or T cells enriched from blood (not recorded which). The sequence was collected from a woman in her thirties or forties who had recovered from COVID-19. The V call is TRBV25-1, the J call TRBJ2-7; perhaps TRBD2 as D (6 bases). The CDR3 loop is CASSEWDSALYEQYF. The DNA of the CDR3 is TGTGCCAGCAGTGAATGGGACTCAGCCTTATACGAGCAGTACTTC.